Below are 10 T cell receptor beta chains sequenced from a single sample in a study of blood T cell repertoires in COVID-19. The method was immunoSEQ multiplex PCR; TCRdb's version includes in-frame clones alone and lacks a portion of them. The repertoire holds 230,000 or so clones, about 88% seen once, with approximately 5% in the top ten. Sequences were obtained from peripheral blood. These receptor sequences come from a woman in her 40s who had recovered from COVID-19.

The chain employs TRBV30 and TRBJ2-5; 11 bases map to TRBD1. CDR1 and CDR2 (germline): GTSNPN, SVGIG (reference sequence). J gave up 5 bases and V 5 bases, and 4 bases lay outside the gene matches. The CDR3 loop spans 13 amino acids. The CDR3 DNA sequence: TGTGCCTGGGGACAGGGGGCGAGTGAGACCCAGTACTTC. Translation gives CAWGQGASETQYF.

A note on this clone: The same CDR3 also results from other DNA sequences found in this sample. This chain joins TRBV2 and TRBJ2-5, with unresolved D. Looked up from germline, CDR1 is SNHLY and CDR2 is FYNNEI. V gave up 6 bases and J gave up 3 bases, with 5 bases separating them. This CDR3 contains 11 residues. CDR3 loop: CASSLEETQYF. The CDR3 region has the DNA TGTGCCAGCAGCTTAGAAGAGACCCAGTACTTC.

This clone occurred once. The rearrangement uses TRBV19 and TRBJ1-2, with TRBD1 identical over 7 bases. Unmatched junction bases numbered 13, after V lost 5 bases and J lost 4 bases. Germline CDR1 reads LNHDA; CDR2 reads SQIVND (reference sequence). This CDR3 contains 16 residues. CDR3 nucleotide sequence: TGTGCCAGTAGTGATCTCACAGGGGCCGCCCCCTATGGCTACACCTTC. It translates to CASSDLTGAAPYGYTF.

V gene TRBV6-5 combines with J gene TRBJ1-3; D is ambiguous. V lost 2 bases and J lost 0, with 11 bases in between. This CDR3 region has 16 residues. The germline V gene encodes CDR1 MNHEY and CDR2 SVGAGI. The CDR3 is CASSYSSGNSGNTIYF. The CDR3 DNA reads TGTGCCAGCAGTTACAGCTCGGGAAACTCTGGAAACACCATATATTTT.

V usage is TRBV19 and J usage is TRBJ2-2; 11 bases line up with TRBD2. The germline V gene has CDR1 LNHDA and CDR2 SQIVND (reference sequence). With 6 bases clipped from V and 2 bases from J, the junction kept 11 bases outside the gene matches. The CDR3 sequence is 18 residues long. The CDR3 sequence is CASRLTGLAGLNTGELFF. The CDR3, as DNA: TGTGCCAGTAGGTTAACCGGACTAGCGGGCCTTAACACCGGGGAGCTGTTTTTT.

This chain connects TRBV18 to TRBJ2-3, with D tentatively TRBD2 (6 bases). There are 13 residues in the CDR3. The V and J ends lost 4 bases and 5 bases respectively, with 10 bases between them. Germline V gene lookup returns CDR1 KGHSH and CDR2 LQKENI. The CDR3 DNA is TGTGCCAGCTCACGACTAGATCAAGATACGCAGTATTTT. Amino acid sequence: CASSRLDQDTQYF.

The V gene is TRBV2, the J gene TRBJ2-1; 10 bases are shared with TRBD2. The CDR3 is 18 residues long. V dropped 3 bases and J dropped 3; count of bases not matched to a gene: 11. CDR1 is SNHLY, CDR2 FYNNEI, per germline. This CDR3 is CASSDQAGGPPYYNEQFF. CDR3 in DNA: TGTGCCAGCAGTGATCAAGCGGGAGGGCCTCCTTACTACAATGAGCAGTTCTTC.

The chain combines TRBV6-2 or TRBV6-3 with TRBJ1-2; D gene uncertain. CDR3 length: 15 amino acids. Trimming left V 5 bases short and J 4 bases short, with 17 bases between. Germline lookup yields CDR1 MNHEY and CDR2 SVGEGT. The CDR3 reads CASSPEDGSGYGYTF. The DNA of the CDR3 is TGTGCCAGCAGTCCGGAGGACGGAAGTGGCTATGGCTACACCTTC.

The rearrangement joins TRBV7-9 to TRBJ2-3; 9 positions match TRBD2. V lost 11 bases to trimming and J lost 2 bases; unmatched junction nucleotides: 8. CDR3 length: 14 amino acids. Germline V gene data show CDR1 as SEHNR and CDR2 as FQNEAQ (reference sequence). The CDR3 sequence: CAGDSGSPTDTQYF. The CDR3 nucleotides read TGTGCCGGGGATAGCGGGAGCCCCACAGATACGCAGTATTTT.

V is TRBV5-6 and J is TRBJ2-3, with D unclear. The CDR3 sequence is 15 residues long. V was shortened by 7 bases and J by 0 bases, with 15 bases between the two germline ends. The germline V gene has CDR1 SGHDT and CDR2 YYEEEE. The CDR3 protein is CASYGGLVSTDTQYF. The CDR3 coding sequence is TGTGCCAGCTACGGTGGTCTAGTAAGCACAGATACGCAGTATTTT.